This passage covers 30 T cell receptor beta chains from one sample sequenced in a study of OX40 agonist ivuxolimab in advanced cancers. Clones were sequenced by immunoSEQ multiplex PCR, and TCRdb holds only the in-frame ones, with some missing. The data hold roughly 60,000 clones, with about 85% observed a single time. This material consisted of CD4+ or CD8+ T cells sorted from blood, taken in a trial of the OX40 agonist ivuxolimab. Receptor source: an adult with an advanced solid tumor such as melanoma, head and neck, liver or kidney cancer.

The chain carries TRBV27 and TRBJ1-2; TRBD1 might be the D (5 bases). Germline loops: CDR1 MNHEY, CDR2 SMNVEV (reference sequence). The CDR3 runs to 15 residues. Trimming pared 7 bases from V and 3 bases from J, leaving 18 bases between. The CDR3 here is CASTLRQGGYYGYTF. The CDR3 DNA follows: TGTGCCAGCACTCTAAGGCAGGGAGGGTACTATGGCTACACCTTC.

The chain has TRBV9 and TRBJ2-1; the match to TRBD2 covers 10 bases. The CDR3 contains 17 residues. Germline V gives CDR1 SGDLS, CDR2 YYNGEE. V was clipped by 4 bases and J by 7 bases; unmatched bases: 14. CDR3 sequence reads: CASSTGLAEGHRNEQFF. The CDR3 bases are TGTGCCAGCAGCACCGGACTAGCGGAGGGGCATCGGAATGAGCAGTTCTTC.

The chain has TRBV7-2 and TRBJ2-7; TRBD2 agrees at 9 bases. J was trimmed by 6 bases and V by 1 base; bases with no gene match: 10. The CDR3 extends over 16 amino acids. CDR1 SGHTA and CDR2 FQGNSA come from the germline V gene. DNA for the CDR3: TGTGCCAGCAGCTTAGGCGGGGGGGCTCCTTTGGGCGAGCAGTACTTC. Amino acid sequence: CASSLGGGAPLGEQYF.

The J gene is TRBJ1-3, the V gene TRBV30, with unresolved D. The CDR3 length is 13 residues. The ends were cut back, 2 bases at V and 1 base at J, with 6 bases in the middle. Germline CDR1 GTSNPN, CDR2 SVGIG (reference sequence). CDR3 sequence reads: CAWSTGSGNTIYF. The CDR3 DNA sequence: TGTGCCTGGAGTACGGGGTCTGGAAACACCATATATTTT.

This clone was seen a few times. The chain has TRBV5-6 and TRBJ1-1, with TRBD1 identical over 10 bases. The CDR3 spans 14 residues. Trimming removed 3 bases from V and 5 bases from J; junction bases left unmatched: 4. CDR1 and CDR2 (germline): SGHDT, YYEEEE. CDR3 region: CASSWDRGLTEAFF. The CDR3 region has the DNA TGTGCCAGCAGCTGGGACAGGGGTCTGACTGAAGCTTTCTTT.

Here the CDR3 DNA reads TGTGCCAGCAGCCGGACTAGCGGGAGGATTAATGAGCAGTTCTTC. Translating gives CASSRTSGRINEQFF. The chain carries TRBV9 and TRBJ2-1, with 14 positions matching TRBD2. This CDR3 has 15 amino acids. The germline V gene encodes CDR1 SGDLS and CDR2 YYNGEE. Unmatched junction bases numbered 4, after V lost 4 bases and J lost 7 bases.

The chain combines TRBV27 with TRBJ2-2, with D hard to call. Per the germline V gene, CDR1 is MNHEY and CDR2 is SMNVEV (reference sequence). The CDR3 consists of 13 residues. Trimming pared 8 bases from V and 6 bases from J, leaving 13 bases between. Here the CDR3 reads CASGRTAAGELFF. The CDR3 DNA is TGTGCCAGCGGCCGGACGGCTGCCGGGGAGCTGTTTTTT.

V gene TRBV9 combines with J gene TRBJ2-1; TRBD1 might be the D (5 bases). V lost 4 bases, J lost 1 base, and 9 bases lay in between. CDR3 length equals 14 residues. Per germline, CDR1 SGDLS and CDR2 YYNGEE. CDR3 residues: CASSPAGSYNEQFF. CDR3 sequence (DNA): TGTGCCAGCAGCCCAGCAGGGTCCTACAATGAGCAGTTCTTC.

The chain joins TRBV19 to TRBJ2-2; D call uncertain. V lost 4 bases and J 4 bases, leaving 4 bases between the germline ends. Germline V gene sequence: CDR1 LNHDA, CDR2 SQIVND (reference sequence). CDR3 length: 12 amino acids. DNA of the CDR3: TGTGCCAGTAGTAAATCCACCGGGGAGCTGTTTTTT. Its protein product is CASSKSTGELFF.

This chain uses TRBV27 with TRBJ2-5, with 8 nucleotides matching TRBD2. The assigned J gene may be wrong: the sequence end matches TRBJ2-7 better. CDR1 is MNHEY, CDR2 SMNVEV, per germline (reference sequence). This CDR3 has 14 amino acids. In nucleotides, the CDR3 is TGTGCCAGCTCGGGGGTAGCGGGATCCTACGAGCAGTACTTC. Translating it yields CASSGVAGSYEQYF.

The chain recombines TRBV6-4 with TRBJ2-7; 7 bases are shared with TRBD2. Unmatched junction bases numbered 5, after V lost 6 bases and J lost 6 bases. Germline V gives CDR1 MRHNA, CDR2 SNTAGT. The CDR3 has 12 amino acids. The CDR3 nucleotides read TGTGCCAGCAGCGGGCGGGAGTTCGAGCAGTACTTC. Translation gives CASSGREFEQYF.

The J gene is TRBJ2-7, the V gene TRBV28; possibly TRBD1 for D (5 bases). Germline CDR1 reads MDHEN; CDR2 reads SYDVKM. The CDR3 covers 12 residues. With 8 bases removed from V and 5 bases from J, the gap between germline ends came to 13 bases. The CDR3 region is CASAGQGDEQYF. Written as DNA, the CDR3 is TGTGCCAGCGCTGGGCAGGGCGACGAGCAGTACTTC.

The chain joins TRBV10-3 to TRBJ2-2; 10 bases match TRBD2. The J segment lost 2 bases and the V segment lost 6 bases, leaving 9 bases of the junction unmatched. Germline V gene sequence: CDR1 ENHRY, CDR2 SYGVKD. CDR3 length equals 17 residues. In DNA form, the CDR3 reads TGTGCCATCAGCCCCGGGACTAGCGCCGTTAACACCGGGGAGCTGTTTTTT. This encodes CAISPGTSAVNTGELFF.

This rearrangement joins TRBV2 to TRBJ2-3; a weak D match, TRBD2 (5 bases). Germline V gene data show CDR1 as SNHLY and CDR2 as FYNNEI. The CDR3 runs 14 residues. Trimming removed 8 bases at V and 1 base at J, with 13 bases between. This CDR3 is CASAWELGTDTQYF. The CDR3 DNA reads TGTGCCAGCGCCTGGGAGCTCGGCACAGATACGCAGTATTTT.

This clone was counted once. V gene TRBV7-9 combines with J gene TRBJ2-7; 9 positions agree with TRBD2. V lost 6 bases, J lost 2 bases, and 11 bases stayed unmatched. The CDR3 consists of 16 residues. Per the germline V gene, CDR1 is SEHNR and CDR2 is FQNEAQ (reference sequence). CDR3 in DNA: TGTGCCAGCAGTACCCCCCAGCGGGAGGTAACCTACGAGCAGTACTTC. Translated, it gives CASSTPQREVTYEQYF.

The V call is TRBV6-5, the J call TRBJ2-2, with D perhaps matching TRBD2 (5 bases). This CDR3 comprises 15 residues. Deletions cut 7 bases from V and 3 bases from J, with 15 bases between. Germline V gene sequence: CDR1 MNHEY, CDR2 SVGAGI. The CDR3 region has the DNA TGTGCCAGCACCCCGGGTAGCGCCGACACCGGGGAGCTGTTTTTT. Protein sequence: CASTPGSADTGELFF.

In the case of this clone: An end of the junction does not agree with germline; a read error may underlie this. The chain combines TRBV4-3 with TRBJ2-3; 7 bases map to TRBD1. This CDR3 region has 15 residues. Germline V gene sequence: CDR1 LGHNA, CDR2 YSLEER. Written as DNA, the CDR3 is TGCGCCAGCAGCCAAGAGGGGGACAGCTCACGCAGTATGGATTTT. It encodes CASSQEGDSSRSMDF.

V usage is TRBV19 and J usage is TRBJ1-1; no clear D gene. Trimming removed 7 bases at V and 6 bases at J, with 9 bases between. Germline assignment: CDR1 LNHDA and CDR2 SQIVND (reference sequence). This CDR3 is built from 11 residues. The CDR3 here is CASNGRSEAFF. The CDR3 DNA reads TGTGCCAGTAACGGGAGATCTGAAGCTTTCTTT.

The V call is TRBV28, the J call TRBJ2-3; D could derive from TRBD1 or TRBD2 (6 bases each). V lost 6 bases to trimming and J lost 2 bases, with 12 bases between them. Germline loops: CDR1 MDHEN, CDR2 SYDVKM. The length of the CDR3 is 14 residues. CDR3 bases: TGTGCCAGCAGGGAGGGGGAAGCCACAGATACGCAGTATTTT. Amino acid sequence: CASREGEATDTQYF.

This chain links TRBV7-9 with TRBJ2-3, with D uncertain. Germline loops: CDR1 SEHNR, CDR2 FQNEAQ (reference sequence). The CDR3 extends over 13 amino acids. Trimming removed 5 bases from V and 6 bases from J, with 12 bases in between. The CDR3 DNA sequence: TGTGCCAGCAGCCTCCCCCTAGACGATACGCAGTATTTT. It encodes CASSLPLDDTQYF. Complete variable domain (other parts from reference TRBV7-9 and TRBJ2-3): DTGVSQNPRHKITKRGQNVTFRCDPISEHNRLYWYRQTLGQGPEFLTYFQNEAQLEKSRLLSDRFSAERPKGSFSTLEIQRTEQGDSAMYLCASSLPLDDTQYFGPGTRLTVL.

The CDR3 reads CASSSKATLRQSDTQYF. CDR3 DNA sequence: TGTGCCAGCAGTTCTAAAGCAACACTTCGACAGTCAGATACGCAGTATTTT. This rearrangement joins TRBV27 to TRBJ2-3, with a possible D match to TRBD1 (5 bases). The CDR3 consists of 17 residues. Trimming pared 4 bases from V and 4 bases from J, leaving 21 bases between. Looked up from germline, CDR1 is MNHEY and CDR2 is SMNVEV (reference sequence).

The chain links TRBV25-1 to TRBJ2-7; D might be TRBD1 (5 bases). The CDR3 runs 13 residues. Deletions cut 5 bases from V and 2 bases from J, with 10 bases between. Germline V CDR1 and CDR2: MGHDK, SYGVNS. This CDR3 is CASSLTETYEQYF. CDR3 nucleotide sequence: TGTGCCAGCAGTTTGACAGAAACCTACGAGCAGTACTTC.

J is TRBJ2-1 and V is TRBV9; TRBD2 is a possible D gene (5 bases). The germline gives CDR1 SGDLS, CDR2 YYNGEE. CDR3 length: 14 amino acids. Trimming removed 4 bases at V and 12 bases at J, with 20 bases between. CDR3 nucleotides: TGTGCCAGCAGCCCACGTCGAGCCGGGGAGTGGCAGTTCTTC. It encodes CASSPRRAGEWQFF. The variable domain in full, completed from reference TRBV9 and TRBJ2-1, reads DSGVTQTPKHLITATGQRVTLRCSPRSGDLSVYWYQQSLDQGLQFLIQYYNGEERAKGNILERFSAQQFPDLHSELNLSSLELGDSALYFCASSPRRAGEWQFFGPGTRLTVL.

The chain joins TRBV11-2 to TRBJ2-7; weak D call: TRBD2 (5 bases). Trimming removed 4 bases from V and 2 bases from J, with 12 bases in between. The CDR3 consists of 14 residues. Germline V gives CDR1 SGHAT, CDR2 FQNNGV. The CDR3 region has the DNA TGTGCCAGCAGCTCTTTCGCGGGCCCCTACGAGCAGTACTTC. Its translation: CASSSFAGPYEQYF.

A single count supports this clone. CDR3 coding DNA: TGTGCTAGTGCCGGCGACGGCAACAAGCAGTTCTTC. Translating gives CASAGDGNKQFF. The chain has TRBV7-3 and TRBJ2-1; no reliable D call. Germline V gene sequence: CDR1 SGHTA, CDR2 FQGTGA. The CDR3 sequence is 12 residues long.

The chain recombines TRBV27 with TRBJ2-1; 7 nucleotides match TRBD1. Germline V gene sequence: CDR1 MNHEY, CDR2 SMNVEV (reference sequence). The V segment lost 5 bases and the J segment 8 bases; nucleotides outside the gene matches: 6. The CDR3 is 13 amino acids. The CDR3 sequence: CASSPPTGHEQFF. Written as DNA, the CDR3 is TGTGCCAGCAGTCCCCCGACAGGGCATGAGCAGTTCTTC.

The table lists this clone with a count of one. The gene calls are TRBV14 and TRBJ2-7; D not certain. Trimming cost V 4 bases and J 1 base, with 8 bases left between them. The CDR3 has 13 residues. Germline V gene lookup returns CDR1 SGHDN and CDR2 FVKESK. The CDR3 coding sequence is TGTGCCAGCAGCCTCGATCGATCCTACGAGCAGTACTTC. Translated: CASSLDRSYEQYF.

This sequence joins TRBV15 and TRBJ2-3, with 9 bases aligning to TRBD2. Looked up from germline, CDR1 is LNHNV and CDR2 is YYDKDF (reference sequence). The CDR3 is 17 residues long. V shed 1 base, J shed 0 bases, and the junction held 5 bases outside the gene matches. The CDR3, as DNA: TGTGCCACCAGCAGAGTGACTAGCGGCTCTAGCACAGATACGCAGTATTTT. It codes for CATSRVTSGSSTDTQYF.

The chain has TRBV28 and TRBJ1-1; D might be TRBD1 (6 bases). The CDR3 loop spans 16 amino acids. The germline gives CDR1 MDHEN, CDR2 SYDVKM. Deletions cut 10 bases from V and 0 bases from J, with 21 bases between. The CDR3 DNA reads as TGTGCCACCTCAACCCCCGGGACACCAATGAACACTGAAGCTTTCTTT. Amino acids: CATSTPGTPMNTEAFF. The full variable domain, with the rest looked up from reference TRBV28 and TRBJ1-1, is DVKVTQSSRYLVKRTGEKVFLECVQDMDHENMFWYRQDPGLGLRLIYFSYDVKMKEKGDIPEGYSVSREKKERFSLILESASTNQTSMYLCATSTPGTPMNTEAFFGQGTRLTVV.

This chain connects TRBV11-2 to TRBJ1-4; D ambiguous. V dropped 1 base and J dropped 1 base, with 4 bases sitting between them. The CDR3 consists of 14 residues. Germline-derived CDR1 and CDR2 are SGHAT and FQNNGV. CDR3 sequence (DNA): TGTGCCAGCAGCTTAGCCATAACTAATGAAAAACTGTTTTTT. It yields the protein CASSLAITNEKLFF.